The 16 T cell receptor beta chains below come from one sample, sequenced in a study of shared clonotypes between healthy human individuals. Clones were read by immunoSEQ multiplex PCR, and TCRdb kept only the in-frame ones, dropping some. The sample includes approximately 2,300,000 clones, 85% to 95% of them seen just once. Sample: naive CD4+ T cells from PBMCs. The subset was: CD45RA+ positively selected. These receptors were obtained from a man aged 18 to 30 in good health. Some clones in this sample may be carry-over from other donors' samples.

The V and J genes are TRBV7-8 and TRBJ1-2; TRBD1 matches at 8 bases. Germline CDR1 is SGHVS and CDR2 is FQNEAQ. CDR3 length equals 15 residues. V was clipped by 5 bases and J by 4 bases; unmatched bases: 9. The chain's CDR3 is CASSLDRGRAYGYTF. CDR3 sequence (DNA): TGTGCCAGCAGCCTCGACAGGGGTCGGGCCTATGGCTACACCTTC.

The chain recombines TRBV11-2 with TRBJ2-1; TRBD2 agrees at 7 bases. The V segment lost 5 bases and the J segment 0 bases; nucleotides outside the gene matches: 10. The CDR3 is 17 amino acids. Per the germline V gene, CDR1 is SGHAT and CDR2 is FQNNGV. The DNA of the CDR3 is TGTGCCAGCAGCCCGTGGGGGGGGGTTAGCTCCTACAATGAGCAGTTCTTC. Its translation: CASSPWGGVSSYNEQFF.

The V call is TRBV2, the J call TRBJ2-3; D not certain. The CDR3 runs to 12 residues. Trimming cost V 7 bases and J 2 bases, with 7 bases left between them. Germline V gene sequence: CDR1 SNHLY, CDR2 FYNNEI. CDR3 loop: CASKQNTDTQYF. The CDR3 DNA reads as TGTGCCAGCAAACAGAACACAGATACGCAGTATTTT.

The chain is built from TRBV4-1 and TRBJ2-7; TRBD1 is a possible D gene (6 bases). Germline V gene data show CDR1 as MGHRA and CDR2 as YSYEKL. Trimming shortened V by 3 bases and J by 0 bases, and 15 bases separated the two germline ends. The length of the CDR3 is 16 residues. The CDR3 is CASSQGDRFSSYEQYF. In DNA form, the CDR3 reads TGCGCCAGCAGCCAGGGAGACAGGTTTAGCTCCTACGAGCAGTACTTC.

The chain links TRBV27 to TRBJ2-1, with D perhaps TRBD1 (6 bases). CDR3 length: 15 amino acids. V dropped 6 bases and J dropped 5 bases, with 17 bases sitting between them. The germline V gene has CDR1 MNHEY and CDR2 SMNVEV (reference sequence). CDR3 sequence (DNA): TGTGCCAGCAGATACACAGGGTCCCCCAACAATGAGCAGTTCTTC. This codes for CASRYTGSPNNEQFF.

Points on this clone: The DNA is omitted, as the CDR3 cannot be located on it reliably, and the CDR3 follows TCRdb's listing. This chain uses TRBV28 with TRBJ1-3; the table's TRBD1 call for D was not verified on the DNA. CDR1 MDHEN and CDR2 SYDVKM come from the germline V gene. The length of the CDR3 is 15 amino acids, counting both ends. The CDR3 sequence is CASILGLSSGNTIYF.

J is TRBJ2-5 and V is TRBV5-1; TRBD2 is a possible D gene (7 bases). The germline V and J ends were trimmed by 4 bases and 4 bases, with 11 bases remaining between them. The CDR3 is 13 residues long. Looked up from germline, CDR1 is SGHRS and CDR2 is YFSETQ. The DNA for the CDR3 is TGCGCCAGCAGCAAAGGGGGGGGAGAGACCCAGTACTTC. This codes for CASSKGGGETQYF.

This clone has just one count. The chain joins TRBV27 to TRBJ1-4; D is undetermined. This CDR3 region has 13 residues. The ends were cut back, 2 bases at V and 4 bases at J, with 5 bases in the middle. In germline, CDR1 is MNHEY, CDR2 SMNVEV (reference sequence). CDR3 in DNA: TGTGCCAGCAGTTTAATCCGTAATGAAAAACTGTTTTTT. Protein product: CASSLIRNEKLFF.

The chain joins TRBV4-1 to TRBJ1-1, with TRBD1 as a possible D gene (6 bases). The V and J ends lost 5 bases and 7 bases respectively, with 8 bases between them. CDR1 and CDR2 (germline): MGHRA, YSYEKL. This CDR3 contains 11 residues. The CDR3: CASSKGGEAFF. CDR3 DNA sequence: TGCGCCAGCAGCAAGGGGGGTGAAGCTTTCTTT.

This clone was counted a few times. Other DNA variants within this sample encode the same CDR3. The chain recombines TRBV9 with TRBJ2-1, with D maybe TRBD2 (6 bases). Looked up from germline, CDR1 is SGDLS and CDR2 is YYNGEE. The V end was cut by 4 bases, the J end by 1 base, with 12 bases between. The CDR3 is 15 amino acids. In nucleotides, the CDR3 is TGTGCCAGCAGCCCATCTGCGGGGTCCTACAATGAGCAGTTCTTC. This gives the protein CASSPSAGSYNEQFF.

The CDR3 protein is CASSTPHTGELFF. The CDR3 nucleotides are TGTGCCAGCAGCACCCCTCACACCGGGGAGCTGTTTTTT. This chain connects TRBV9 to TRBJ2-2; D is unresolved. V was pared by 4 bases and J by 3 bases, with 7 bases between. Germline V gene sequence: CDR1 SGDLS, CDR2 YYNGEE. The CDR3 has 13 amino acids.

The rearrangement links TRBV19 to TRBJ1-1; D is unresolved. Trimming pared 4 bases from V and 0 bases from J, leaving 12 bases between. Germline V gene sequence: CDR1 LNHDA, CDR2 SQIVND (reference sequence). The length of the CDR3 is 15 residues. For the CDR3, the DNA is TGTGCCAGTAGTAACCGGGAATCCATGAACACTGAAGCTTTCTTT. It is translated as CASSNRESMNTEAFF.

The J gene is TRBJ2-5, the V gene TRBV9; 9 nucleotides line up with TRBD2. Germline V gives CDR1 SGDLS, CDR2 YYNGEE. The CDR3 consists of 16 residues. With 2 bases clipped from V and 2 bases from J, the junction kept 7 bases outside the gene matches. The CDR3 bases are TGTGCCAGCAGCGTGGATGCGGGAGGGAGGCAAGAGACCCAGTACTTC. It encodes CASSVDAGGRQETQYF.

The chain couples TRBV28 to TRBJ2-5; D may be TRBD1 or TRBD2 (5 bases each). The germline CDR1 and CDR2 sequences are MDHEN and SYDVKM. The germline V and J ends were trimmed by 7 bases and 1 base, with 16 bases remaining between them. The CDR3 sequence is 15 residues long. The CDR3 DNA reads TGTGCCAGCACCGATCCCCCCGGGACCCAAGAGACCCAGTACTTC. Its translation: CASTDPPGTQETQYF.

The V call is TRBV28, the J call TRBJ1-2; D not certain. The CDR3 has 12 amino acids. The V gene's germline CDR1 is MDHEN and CDR2 SYDVKM. V was clipped by 3 bases and J by 6 bases, with 8 bases between them. CDR3: CASSFSINGYTF. The CDR3 DNA is TGTGCCAGCAGTTTTTCAATAAATGGCTACACCTTC.

This clone occurred a few times. The chain couples TRBV7-2 to TRBJ1-1; D is unresolved. Between the trimmed V and J ends, which lost 8 bases and 1 base, there was a span of 11 bases. The CDR3 length is 13 residues. Germline V CDR1 and CDR2: SGHTA, FQGNSA. The CDR3: CASRYRTNTEAFF. CDR3 DNA sequence: TGTGCCAGCCGGTACCGGACGAACACTGAAGCTTTCTTT.